This TCR beta chain was documented in a study of a mutant IDH1 vaccine in newly diagnosed glioma. Study results and caveats: Shifts in the top peripheral T cell clonotypes seemed unrelated to pseudoprogression.

Assay used: immunoSEQ multiplex PCR; TCRdb lists only in-frame clones, some missing. This sample yields about 25,000 clones, of which less than 85% are seen a single time; roughly 11% belongs to the top ten. The V and J ends lost 8 bases and 0 bases, in that order; junction bases with no gene match: 13. Per germline, CDR1 MNHEY and CDR2 SMNVEV (reference sequence). The CDR3 loop spans 17 amino acids. This clone was counted a single time. What it binds is unknown. Time point given: week 11, during vaccination. Topical imiquimod accompanied each vaccine dose, which consisted of 300 ug of mutant IDH1 20-mer peptide. Astrocytomas that were new, WHO grade 3 or 4, IDH1-mutant and ATRX-lost were present in the donors.

The TCR was taken from a man aged 18 to 30 with glioma. Some clones in this sample may be carry-over from other donors' samples. The specimen comprised peripheral blood mononuclear cells (PBMCs), sampled from a glioma patient whose treatment included an IDH1 peptide vaccine. This sequence joins TRBV27 and TRBJ1-1; TRBD1 aligns across 9 bases. The chain's CDR3 is CASGAQGQGFVNTEAFF. The CDR3 nucleotides are TGTGCCAGCGGGGCCCAGGGACAGGGTTTCGTGAACACTGAAGCTTTCTTT.